This entry lists 24 T cell receptor beta chains sequenced from one sample in a study of T cells of healthy individuals. TCRdb passed the 5' RACE reads through MiXCR, listing each CDR3 protein once. The sample gives 40,000 to 65,000 distinct CDR3 sequences, under 15% of which show up once; 16% is in the top ten. All receptors derive from a human donor in good health.

This clonotype was observed many times. V is TRBV2 and J is TRBJ1-1; D not certain. This CDR3 region has 12 residues. The V gene's germline CDR1 is SNHLY and CDR2 FYNNEI. V shed 5 bases and J shed 2 bases, with 6 bases lying between them. CDR3 loop: CASSRLNTEAFF. Here the CDR3 DNA reads TGTGCCAGCAGTAGACTAAACACTGAAGCTTTCTTT.

This clonotype occurred many times. The genes are TRBV4-3 and TRBJ2-1; possible D gene TRBD2, 6 bases. The CDR3 runs to 17 residues. V was shortened by 0 bases and J by 2 bases, with 14 bases between the two germline ends. Germline CDR1 LGHNA, CDR2 YSLEER. The CDR3 loop reads CASSQDGASAPYNEQFF. The CDR3 DNA sequence: TGCGCCAGCAGCCAAGATGGGGCTAGCGCCCCCTACAATGAGCAGTTCTTC.

The sample holds many counts of this clonotype. This rearrangement joins TRBV7-8 to TRBJ2-5; tentative D call: TRBD1 (8 bases). The V gene's germline CDR1 is SGHVS and CDR2 FQNEAQ. V lost 5 bases and J lost 4, with 14 bases in between. This CDR3 region has 14 residues. The CDR3 bases are TGTGCCAGCAGCCTACAGGGGGAGGGAGAGACCCAGTACTTC. It translates to CASSLQGEGETQYF.

This clonotype turned up a few times. V gene TRBV2 combines with J gene TRBJ2-6, with D unclear. V was pared by 7 bases and J by 4 bases, with 5 bases between. Germline V gives CDR1 SNHLY, CDR2 FYNNEI. This CDR3 has 12 residues. The CDR3 coding sequence is TGTGCCAGCATGGCCGGGGCCAACGTCCTGACTTTC. As protein: CASMAGANVLTF.

This clonotype was found many times. This chain connects TRBV12-3 or TRBV12-4 to TRBJ2-5; D is undetermined. The V gene lost 6 bases and the J gene lost 5 bases, with 19 bases spanning the gap. CDR3 length equals 15 residues. The CDR3 reads CASSLLGGLLETQYF. The CDR3 bases are TGTGCCAGCAGCCTACTCGGCGGCCTTCTTGAGACCCAGTACTTC.

The chain carries TRBV6-5 and TRBJ2-5; TRBD2 matches at 8 bases. The CDR3 contains 15 residues. The germline V gene has CDR1 MNHEY and CDR2 SVGAGI. J was trimmed by 5 bases and V by 5 bases; bases with no gene match: 10. The chain's CDR3 is CASSRGLAGSETQYF. The CDR3 bases are TGTGCCAGCAGTCGCGGACTAGCAGGCTCTGAGACCCAGTACTTC.

This clonotype was picked up many times. The chain carries TRBV6-1 and TRBJ2-2; no reliable D call. V lost 4 bases and J lost 7, with 16 bases in between. The CDR3 contains 15 residues. CDR1 MNHNS and CDR2 SASEGT come from the germline V gene. This CDR3 reads CASSGGTGYGGELFF. Here the CDR3 DNA reads TGTGCCAGCAGTGGAGGTACTGGGTACGGCGGGGAGCTGTTTTTT.

In DNA, the CDR3 is TGTGCCAGTAGTCCCGGGGGCCACTCCTACGAGCAGTACTTC. Amino acids: CASSPGGHSYEQYF. The rearrangement uses TRBV19 and TRBJ2-7; D tentatively fits TRBD1 or TRBD2 (6 bases each). Per the germline V gene, CDR1 is LNHDA and CDR2 is SQIVND (reference sequence). V gave up 5 bases and J gave up 0 bases, with 11 bases separating them. The CDR3 length is 14 residues. Combining the CDR3 with reference TRBV19 and TRBJ2-7 gives the whole variable domain DGGITQSPKYLFRKEGQNVTLSCEQNLNHDAMYWYRQDPGQGLRLIYYSQIVNDFQKGDIAEGYSVSREKKESFPLTVTSAQKNPTAFYLCASSPGGHSYEQYFGPGTRLTVT.

The chain employs TRBV28 and TRBJ1-5; perhaps TRBD1 as D (6 bases). There are 16 residues in the CDR3. From germline, CDR1 is MDHEN and CDR2 SYDVKM. The germline V and J ends were trimmed by 2 bases and 0 bases, with 11 bases remaining between them. CDR3 sequence (DNA): TGTGCCAGCAGTTTAGGGGGCGGGCTTAGCAATCAGCCCCAGCATTTT. It encodes CASSLGGGLSNQPQHF.

This clonotype was seen only a few times. The chain employs TRBV20-1 and TRBJ2-7; 9 bases align to TRBD1. CDR3 length: 16 amino acids. Germline CDR1 DFQATT, CDR2 SNEGSKA (reference sequence). Trimming took 3 bases from V and 3 from J; bases not matched to a gene: 12. CDR3 coding DNA: TGCAGTGCTAGGTCCCACGGGACAGGGTCTGACTACGAGCAGTACTTC. Its protein product is CSARSHGTGSDYEQYF.

This clonotype was seen at least ten times. The chain is built from TRBV20-1 and TRBJ1-6, with D perhaps matching TRBD1 (6 bases). CDR1 and CDR2 from the germline V gene are DFQATT and SNEGSKA (reference sequence). The CDR3 has 14 residues. Trimming stripped 4 bases from V and 5 bases from J, with 12 bases between. This CDR3 is CSATQDRNNSPLHF. CDR3 sequence (DNA): TGCAGTGCTACACAAGACAGGAATAATTCACCCCTCCACTTT.

Ten or more counts support this clonotype. The CDR3 spells CSVSPGAGSSNYGYTF. The CDR3 DNA is TGCAGCGTTAGTCCGGGCGCCGGATCTTCTAACTATGGCTACACCTTC. This chain connects TRBV29-1 to TRBJ1-2; D ambiguous. CDR1 and CDR2 from the germline V gene are SQVTM and ANQGSEA. Between the trimmed V and J ends, which lost 5 bases and 0 bases, there was a span of 19 bases. This CDR3 comprises 16 residues.

A remark on this clonotype: The junction departs from the called germline gene at one end, perhaps through a read error. This sequence joins TRBV28 and TRBJ2-1; a possible D gene is TRBD1 (6 bases). CDR1 is MDHEN and CDR2 is SYDVKM in the germline V gene. There are 14 residues in the CDR3. As DNA, the CDR3 is TGTGCCGGCAGTTCCAGGGGCCCCTACAATGAGCAGTTCTTC. Its protein is CAGSSRGPYNEQFF.

The chain combines TRBV20-1 with TRBJ2-1; D gene unclear. CDR1 DFQATT and CDR2 SNEGSKA come from the germline V gene (reference sequence). V shed 6 bases and J shed 8 bases, with 17 bases lying between them. The CDR3 sequence is 13 residues long. The CDR3 protein is CSAGDFRPDEQFF. The CDR3 DNA follows: TGCAGTGCGGGCGACTTCCGGCCGGATGAGCAGTTCTTC.

This clonotype has a handful of counts. The chain recombines TRBV28 with TRBJ1-3; D is ambiguous. Germline V gives CDR1 MDHEN, CDR2 SYDVKM. The length of the CDR3 is 12 residues. V lost 6 bases and J lost 2, with 5 bases in between. The CDR3, as DNA: TGTGCCAGCAGCAGGACTGGAAACACCATATATTTT. Its protein is CASSRTGNTIYF.

This clonotype was found many times. The chain couples TRBV6-5 to TRBJ2-2; 9 nucleotides line up with TRBD1. Germline V gene sequence: CDR1 MNHEY, CDR2 SVGAGI. V shed 1 base and J 1 base; nucleotides not matched to a gene: 7. The length of the CDR3 is 18 residues. The CDR3 DNA reads TGTGCCAGCAGTTACTTCTTCCCGGGACAGGGGAACACCGGGGAGCTGTTTTTT. The encoded protein is CASSYFFPGQGNTGELFF.

This clonotype has only a few counts. The chain has TRBV11-2 and TRBJ2-5; D may match TRBD1 or TRBD2 (5 bases each). The CDR3 contains 16 residues. V was cut by 2 bases and J by 5 bases, with 18 bases left in between. The germline V gene encodes CDR1 SGHAT and CDR2 FQNNGV. This CDR3 is CASSLRRRRDGETQYF. Written as DNA, the CDR3 is TGTGCCAGCAGCTTACGAAGACGACGGGACGGGGAGACCCAGTACTTC.

This rearrangement joins TRBV7-3 to TRBJ2-2; the D is unclear. CDR3 length: 14 amino acids. The V gene lost 3 bases and the J gene lost 1 base, with 6 bases spanning the gap. CDR1 SGHTA and CDR2 FQGTGA come from the germline V gene. The DNA of the CDR3 is TGTGCCAGCAGCTTTTCGGGGAACACCGGGGAGCTGTTTTTT. This encodes CASSFSGNTGELFF.

This clonotype was observed a few times. This sequence joins TRBV6-1 and TRBJ1-6, with TRBD1 as a possible D gene (5 bases). CDR3 length: 17 residues. V lost 1 base and J lost 0, with 10 bases in between. Germline CDR1 MNHNS, CDR2 SASEGT. The CDR3 DNA is TGTGCCAGCAGTGAAGTGGGGGGAAGCTCCTATAATTCACCCCTCCACTTT. As protein: CASSEVGGSSYNSPLHF.

V gene TRBV20-1 combines with J gene TRBJ2-1, with 7 bases identical to TRBD2. The CDR3 is 13 residues long. V trimming: 6 bases; J trimming: 8 bases; junction bases outside the gene matches: 10. Germline V gene lookup returns CDR1 DFQATT and CDR2 SNEGSKA (reference sequence). This CDR3 is CSAPGRGTYEQFF. The CDR3 nucleotides are TGCAGTGCCCCAGGGAGGGGCACCTATGAGCAGTTCTTC.

The V and J genes are TRBV29-1 and TRBJ2-5; no clear D. The length of the CDR3 is 8 residues. The germline V and J ends were trimmed by 7 bases and 9 bases, with 6 bases remaining between them. Germline V lookup: CDR1 SQVTM, CDR2 ANQGSEA. CDR3 loop: CSAGPQYF. CDR3 nucleotides: TGCAGCGCTGGGCCCCAGTACTTC. Looking up the rest from reference TRBV29-1 and TRBJ2-5 gives the full variable domain: SAVISQKPSRDICQRGTSLTIQCQVDSQVTMMFWYRQQPGQSLTLIATANQGSEATYESGFVIDKFPISRPNLTFSTLTVSNMSPEDSSIYLCSAGPQYFGPGTRLLVL.

The J gene is TRBJ2-3, the V gene TRBV7-6; 7 nucleotides agree with TRBD2. The CDR3 contains 16 residues. The V segment lost 5 bases and the J segment 0 bases; nucleotides outside the gene matches: 8. In germline, CDR1 is SGHVS, CDR2 FNYEAQ. Here the CDR3 reads CASSIQAGISTDTQYF. The CDR3 DNA reads TGTGCCAGCAGCATACAAGCGGGAATAAGCACAGATACGCAGTATTTT.

This clonotype was observed many times. V is TRBV29-1 and J is TRBJ2-7; D is possibly TRBD1 (5 bases). Looked up from germline, CDR1 is SQVTM and CDR2 is ANQGSEA. Trimming left V 4 bases short and J 5 bases short, with 12 bases between. The CDR3 is 12 residues long. The CDR3 bases are TGCAGCGTTGGGCAGGGTTTCGACGAGCAGTACTTC. This codes for CSVGQGFDEQYF.

In this sample, this clonotype turned up a few times. The J gene is TRBJ2-3, the V gene TRBV10-3; 11 nucleotides agree with TRBD2. The CDR3 is 18 amino acids. CDR1 is ENHRY, CDR2 SYGVKD, per germline. J was trimmed by 2 bases and V by 3 bases; bases with no gene match: 10. CDR3 sequence: CAISEGLAGGPFTDTQYF. In nucleotides, the CDR3 is TGTGCCATCAGTGAAGGGCTAGCGGGAGGACCTTTCACAGATACGCAGTATTTT.